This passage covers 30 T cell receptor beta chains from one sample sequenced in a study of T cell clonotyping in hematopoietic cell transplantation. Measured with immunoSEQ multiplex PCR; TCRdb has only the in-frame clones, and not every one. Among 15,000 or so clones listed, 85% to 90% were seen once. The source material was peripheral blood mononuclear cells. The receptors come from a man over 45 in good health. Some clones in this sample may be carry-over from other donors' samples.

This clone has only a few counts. The CDR3 sequence is CASSTDGSNQPQHF. DNA of the CDR3: TGTGCCAGCAGTACGGACGGGAGCAATCAGCCCCAGCATTTT. The V and J genes are TRBV2 and TRBJ1-5; no clear D gene. The germline V gene has CDR1 SNHLY and CDR2 FYNNEI. The length of the CDR3 is 14 residues. V lost 5 bases and J 1 base, leaving 9 bases between the germline ends. The full variable domain, in which reference TRBV2 and TRBJ1-5 provide the parts outside the CDR3, is EPEVTQTPSHQVTQMGQEVILRCVPISNHLYFYWYRQILGQKVEFLVSFYNNEISEKSEIFDDQFSVERPDGSNFTLKIRSTKLEDSAMYFCASSTDGSNQPQHFGDGTRLSIL.

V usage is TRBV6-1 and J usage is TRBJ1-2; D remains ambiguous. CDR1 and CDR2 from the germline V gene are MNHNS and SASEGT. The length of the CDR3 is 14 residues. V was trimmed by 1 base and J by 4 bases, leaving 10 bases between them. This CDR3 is CASSEEQAAYGYTF. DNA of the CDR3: TGTGCCAGCAGTGAAGAGCAGGCCGCCTATGGCTACACCTTC.

The DNA of the CDR3 is TGTGCCAGCAGCTACACCCCGGGACAGGTTACAGATACGCAGTATTTT. It codes for CASSYTPGQVTDTQYF. The chain couples TRBV28 to TRBJ2-3; 8 positions match TRBD1. J lost 3 bases, V lost 6 bases, and 11 bases had no gene match. The germline CDR1 and CDR2 sequences are MDHEN and SYDVKM. CDR3 length equals 16 residues.

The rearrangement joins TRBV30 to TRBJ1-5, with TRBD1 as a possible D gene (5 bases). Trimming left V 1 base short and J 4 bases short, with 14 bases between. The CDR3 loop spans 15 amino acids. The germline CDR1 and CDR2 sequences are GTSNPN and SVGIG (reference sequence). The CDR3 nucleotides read TGTGCCTGGAGTGGACGGCAGGGAACAAATCAGCCCCAGCATTTT. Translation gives CAWSGRQGTNQPQHF.

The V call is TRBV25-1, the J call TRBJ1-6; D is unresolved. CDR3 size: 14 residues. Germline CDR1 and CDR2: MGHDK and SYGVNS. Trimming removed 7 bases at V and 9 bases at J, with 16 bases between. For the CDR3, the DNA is TGTGCCAGCACCGGCCGGCAAGGAGGTTCACCCCTCCACTTT. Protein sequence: CASTGRQGGSPLHF.

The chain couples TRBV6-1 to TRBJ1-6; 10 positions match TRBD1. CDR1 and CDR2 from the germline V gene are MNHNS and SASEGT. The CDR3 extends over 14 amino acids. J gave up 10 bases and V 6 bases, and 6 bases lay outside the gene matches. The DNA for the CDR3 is TGTGCCAGCAGGAGGACAGGGGGGATCTCACCCCTCCACTTT. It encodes CASRRTGGISPLHF.

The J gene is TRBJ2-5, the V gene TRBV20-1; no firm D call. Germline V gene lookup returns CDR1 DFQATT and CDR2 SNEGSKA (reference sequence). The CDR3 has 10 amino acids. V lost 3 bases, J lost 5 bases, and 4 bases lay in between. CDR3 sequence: CSASGETQYF. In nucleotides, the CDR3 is TGCAGTGCTAGCGGGGAGACCCAGTACTTC.

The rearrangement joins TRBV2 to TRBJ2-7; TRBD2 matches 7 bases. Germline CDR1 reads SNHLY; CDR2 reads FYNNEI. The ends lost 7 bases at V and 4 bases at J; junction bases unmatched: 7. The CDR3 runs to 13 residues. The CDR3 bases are TGTGCCAGCACGGGGGGTATGGAGTACGAGCAGTACTTC. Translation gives CASTGGMEYEQYF.

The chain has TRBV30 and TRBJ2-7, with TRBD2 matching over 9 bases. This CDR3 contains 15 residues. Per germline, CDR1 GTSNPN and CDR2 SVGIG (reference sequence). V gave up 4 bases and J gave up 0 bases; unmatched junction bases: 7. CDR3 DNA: TGTGCCTGGAATAAGGCGGGGGGGGCCTCCTACGAGCAGTACTTC. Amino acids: CAWNKAGGASYEQYF.

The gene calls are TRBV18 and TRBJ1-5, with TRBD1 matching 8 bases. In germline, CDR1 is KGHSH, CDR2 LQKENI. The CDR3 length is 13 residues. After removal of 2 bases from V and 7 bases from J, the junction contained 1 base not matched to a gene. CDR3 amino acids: CASSPDRGQPQHF. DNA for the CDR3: TGTGCCAGCTCACCAGACAGGGGCCAGCCCCAGCATTTT.

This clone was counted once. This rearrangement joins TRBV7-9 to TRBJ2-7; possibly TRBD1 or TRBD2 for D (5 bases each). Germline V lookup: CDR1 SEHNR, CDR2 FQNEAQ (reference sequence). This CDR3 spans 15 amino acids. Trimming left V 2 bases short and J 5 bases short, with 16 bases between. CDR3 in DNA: TGTGCCAGCAGCTTATTGGCCTCCGGGGCTCACGAGCAGTACTTC. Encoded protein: CASSLLASGAHEQYF.

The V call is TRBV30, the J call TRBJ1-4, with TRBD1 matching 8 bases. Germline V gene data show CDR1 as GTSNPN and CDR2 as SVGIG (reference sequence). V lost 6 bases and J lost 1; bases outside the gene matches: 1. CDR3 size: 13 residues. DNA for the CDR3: TGTGCCTGCACAGGGGGAACTAATGAAAAACTGTTTTTT. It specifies CACTGGTNEKLFF.

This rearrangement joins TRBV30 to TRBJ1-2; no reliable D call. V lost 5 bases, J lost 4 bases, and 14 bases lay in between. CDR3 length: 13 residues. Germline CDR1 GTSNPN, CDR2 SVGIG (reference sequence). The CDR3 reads CAWEDRAGYGYTF. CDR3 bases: TGTGCCTGGGAAGACCGAGCTGGCTATGGCTACACCTTC. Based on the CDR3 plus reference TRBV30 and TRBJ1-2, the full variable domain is SQTIHQWPATLVQPVGSPLSLECTVEGTSNPNLYWYRQAAGRGLQLLFYSVGIGQISSEVPQNLSASRPQDRQFILSSKKLLLSDSGFYLCAWEDRAGYGYTFGSGTRLTVV.

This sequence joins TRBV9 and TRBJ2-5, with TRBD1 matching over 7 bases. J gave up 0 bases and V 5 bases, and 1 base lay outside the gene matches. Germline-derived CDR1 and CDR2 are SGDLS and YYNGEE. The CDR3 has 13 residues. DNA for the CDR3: TGTGCCAGCAGGGGGACAGACCAAGAGACCCAGTACTTC. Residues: CASRGTDQETQYF. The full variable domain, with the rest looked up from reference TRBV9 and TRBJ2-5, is DSGVTQTPKHLITATGQRVTLRCSPRSGDLSVYWYQQSLDQGLQFLIQYYNGEERAKGNILERFSAQQFPDLHSELNLSSLELGDSALYFCASRGTDQETQYFGPGTRLLVL.

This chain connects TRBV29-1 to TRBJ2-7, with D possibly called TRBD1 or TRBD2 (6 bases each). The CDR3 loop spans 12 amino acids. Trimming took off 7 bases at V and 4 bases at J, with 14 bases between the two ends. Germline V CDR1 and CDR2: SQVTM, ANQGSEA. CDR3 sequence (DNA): TGCAGCGCCGCCGAAGGGGGGTACGAGCAGTACTTC. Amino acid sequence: CSAAEGGYEQYF.

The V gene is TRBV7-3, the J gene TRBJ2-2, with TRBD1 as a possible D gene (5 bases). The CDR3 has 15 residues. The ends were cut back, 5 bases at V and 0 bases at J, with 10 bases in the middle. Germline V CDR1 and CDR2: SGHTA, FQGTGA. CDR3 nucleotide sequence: TGTGCCAGCAGCCCCAGGGTGACGAACACCGGGGAGCTGTTTTTT. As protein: CASSPRVTNTGELFF.

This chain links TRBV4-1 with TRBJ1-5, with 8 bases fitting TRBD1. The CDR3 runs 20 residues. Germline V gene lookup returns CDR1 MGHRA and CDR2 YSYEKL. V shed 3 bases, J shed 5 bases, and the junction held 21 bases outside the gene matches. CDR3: CASSHPGQTGPGTGDQPQHF. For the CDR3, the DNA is TGCGCCAGCAGCCATCCAGGCCAGACAGGCCCCGGGACAGGAGATCAGCCCCAGCATTTT.

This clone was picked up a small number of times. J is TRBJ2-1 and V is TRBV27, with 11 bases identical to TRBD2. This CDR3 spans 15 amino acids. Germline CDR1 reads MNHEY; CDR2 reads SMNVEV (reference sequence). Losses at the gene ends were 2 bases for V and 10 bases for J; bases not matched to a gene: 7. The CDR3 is CASSLGSSGGREQFF. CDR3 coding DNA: TGTGCCAGCAGTTTAGGGTCTAGCGGGGGGAGGGAGCAGTTCTTC.

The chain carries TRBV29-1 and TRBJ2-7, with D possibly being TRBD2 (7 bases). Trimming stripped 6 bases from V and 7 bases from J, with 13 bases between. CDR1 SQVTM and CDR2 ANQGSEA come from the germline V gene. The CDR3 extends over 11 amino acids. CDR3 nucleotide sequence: TGCAGCGTACGGGGGGCTGAAGAGCAGTACTTC. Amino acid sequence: CSVRGAEEQYF.

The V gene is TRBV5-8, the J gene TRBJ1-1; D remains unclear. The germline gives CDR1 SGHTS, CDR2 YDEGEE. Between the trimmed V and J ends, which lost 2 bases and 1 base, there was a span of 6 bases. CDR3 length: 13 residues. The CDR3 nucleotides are TGTGCCAGCAGCTTCGGATCGAACACTGAAGCTTTCTTT. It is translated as CASSFGSNTEAFF.

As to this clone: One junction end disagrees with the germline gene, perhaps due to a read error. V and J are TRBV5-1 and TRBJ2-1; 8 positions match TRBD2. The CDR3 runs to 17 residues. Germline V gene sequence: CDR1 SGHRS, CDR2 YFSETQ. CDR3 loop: CASSYQRGGTIYSEQFF. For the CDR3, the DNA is TGCGCCAGCAGTTATCAACGCGGGGGGACAATCTACAGTGAGCAGTTCTTC. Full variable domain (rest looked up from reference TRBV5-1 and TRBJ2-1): KAGVTQTPRYLIKTRGQQVTLSCSPISGHRSVSWYQQTPGQGLQFLFEYFSETQRNKGNFPGRFSGRQFSNSRSEMNVSTLELGDSALYLCASSYQRGGTIYSEQFFGPGTRLTVL.

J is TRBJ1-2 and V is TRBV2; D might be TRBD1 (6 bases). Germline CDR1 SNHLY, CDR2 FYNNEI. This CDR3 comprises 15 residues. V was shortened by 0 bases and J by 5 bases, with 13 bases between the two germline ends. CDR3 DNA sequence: TGTGCCAGCAGTGAAGCCTATGGGGGCGAGTATGGCTACACCTTC. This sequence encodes CASSEAYGGEYGYTF.

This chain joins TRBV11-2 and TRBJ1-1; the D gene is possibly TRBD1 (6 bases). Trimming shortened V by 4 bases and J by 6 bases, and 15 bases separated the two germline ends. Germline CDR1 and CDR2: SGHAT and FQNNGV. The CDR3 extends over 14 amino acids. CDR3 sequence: CASSSLQGRPEAFF. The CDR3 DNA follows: TGTGCCAGCAGCTCACTTCAGGGGCGCCCTGAAGCTTTCTTT.

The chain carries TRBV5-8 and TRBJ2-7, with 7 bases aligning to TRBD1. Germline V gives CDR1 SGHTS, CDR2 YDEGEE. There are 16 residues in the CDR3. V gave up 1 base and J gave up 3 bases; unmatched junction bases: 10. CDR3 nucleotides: TGTGCCAGCAGCTTGTGGCTTTACAGGGGAGTCTACGAGCAGTACTTC. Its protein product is CASSLWLYRGVYEQYF.

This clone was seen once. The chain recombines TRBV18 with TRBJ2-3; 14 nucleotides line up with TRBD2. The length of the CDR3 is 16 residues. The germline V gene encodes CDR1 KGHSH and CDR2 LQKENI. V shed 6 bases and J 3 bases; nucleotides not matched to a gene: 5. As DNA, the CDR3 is TGTGCCAGCTCTCGGGGACTAGCGGGGGCGACAGATACGCAGTATTTT. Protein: CASSRGLAGATDTQYF.

CDR3 amino acids: CASSHHLGDSQTGELFF. In nucleotides, the CDR3 is TGCGCCAGCAGTCATCACCTCGGGGACAGCCAAACGGGGGAGCTGTTTTTT. V is TRBV23-1 and J is TRBJ2-2, with 7 bases that match TRBD1. TRBV23-1 is designated an ORF whose function remains uncertain. V was pared by 3 bases and J by 8 bases, with 15 bases of the junction left unmatched. The CDR3 has 17 amino acids.

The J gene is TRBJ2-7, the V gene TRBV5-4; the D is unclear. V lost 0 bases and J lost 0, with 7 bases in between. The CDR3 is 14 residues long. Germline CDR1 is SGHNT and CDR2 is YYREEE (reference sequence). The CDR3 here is CASSLGSGSYEQYF. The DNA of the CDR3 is TGTGCCAGCAGCTTGGGGTCAGGCTCCTACGAGCAGTACTTC.

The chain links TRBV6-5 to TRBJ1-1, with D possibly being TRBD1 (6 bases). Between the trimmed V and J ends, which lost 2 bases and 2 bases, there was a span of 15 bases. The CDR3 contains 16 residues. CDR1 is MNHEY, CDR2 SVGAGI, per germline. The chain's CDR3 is CASSYVATGQNTEAFF. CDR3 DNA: TGTGCCAGCAGTTACGTCGCTACAGGGCAAAACACTGAAGCTTTCTTT.

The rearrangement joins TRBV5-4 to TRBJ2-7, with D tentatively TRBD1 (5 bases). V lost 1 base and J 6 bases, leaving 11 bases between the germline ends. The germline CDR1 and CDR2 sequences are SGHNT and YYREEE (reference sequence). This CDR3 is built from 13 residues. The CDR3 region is CASSLQGWLEQYF. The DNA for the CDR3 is TGTGCCAGCAGCTTGCAGGGTTGGCTCGAGCAGTACTTC.

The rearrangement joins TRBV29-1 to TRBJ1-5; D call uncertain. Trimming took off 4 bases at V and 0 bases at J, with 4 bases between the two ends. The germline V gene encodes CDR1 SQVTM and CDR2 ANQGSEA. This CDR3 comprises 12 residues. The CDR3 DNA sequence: TGCAGCGTTGGGAGTAGCAATCAGCCCCAGCATTTT. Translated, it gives CSVGSSNQPQHF.